A selection of T cell receptor beta chains follows, all from one sample in a study of blood T cells in healthy people across ages. Each CDR3 protein is one row after TCRdb ran MiXCR on the 5' RACE reads. Here the sample spans 650,000 to 700,000 distinct CDR3 sequences, approximately 29% being singletons. The sequencing input was blood. Receptors originate from a woman aged 80 or older in good health. CDR3s include the opening cysteine and the closing phenylalanine or tryptophan. Each record gives: clone size, J gene, V gene, D gene, CDR3 DNA, CDR3 protein. D genes are given only for firm matches. For some rows the clone size is stated as once, few or many, or as a class when expanded; others skip it.

.	TRBJ2-3	TRBV18	.	TGTGCCAGCTCACAGGACGGCACAGATACGCAGTATTTT	CASSQDGTDTQYF
.	TRBJ1-5	TRBV12-3/TRBV12-4	.	TGTGCCAGCAGTCCACGGATCAATTCCTATAGCAATCAGCCCCAGCATTTT	CASSPRINSYSNQPQHF
many	TRBJ2-7	TRBV6-2/TRBV6-3	TRBD2	TGTGCCAGCACCCACGAAGGCAGGGAGGGGAACGAGCAGTACTTC	CASTHEGREGNEQYF
.	TRBJ1-5	TRBV6-5	TRBD1	TGTGCCAGCAGTTCCAATCCGGGACAGGGGAGGATAGGCAGTCAGCCCCAGCATTTT	CASSSNPGQGRIGSQPQHF
.	TRBJ2-7	TRBV7-9	.	TGTGCCAACAGCCCAAGAAGGGGGGACTACGAGCAGAACTTC	CANSPRRGDYEQNF
many	TRBJ2-1	TRBV11-2	TRBD2	TGTGCCAGCAGTACCCAGACTAGCGGGGGGCGACCCTACCCCAATGAGCAGTTCTTC	CASSTQTSGGRPYPNEQFF
.	TRBJ1-5	TRBV6-2/TRBV6-3	TRBD1	TGTGCCAGCAGTTACGGGACAGGCACACATGTGCCCCAGCATTTT	CASSYGTGTHVPQHF
many	TRBJ1-1	TRBV7-2	.	TGTGCCAGCAGCTTAAGACAGTGGAACACTGAAGCTTTCTTT	CASSLRQWNTEAFF
.	TRBJ2-3	TRBV12-3/TRBV12-4	TRBD1	TGTGCCGGCAGTTTGCAGGGGGCAAGAACAGATGCGCAGTATTTT	CAGSLQGARTDAQYF
many	TRBJ2-5	TRBV5-1	TRBD2	TGCGCCAGCAGCTTGAATAGGCTAGCGGGGGAGGAGACCCAGTACTTC	CASSLNRLAGEETQYF
many	TRBJ1-1	TRBV7-3	.	TGTGCCAGCAGCTCGACGATAAAGGCTGAAGCTTTCTTT	CASSSTIKAEAFF
many	TRBJ2-7	TRBV3-1	TRBD2	TGTGCCAGCAGCCGCGGACTAGCGGGGGGTTCCTACGAGCAGTACTTC	CASSRGLAGGSYEQYF
.	TRBJ1-2	TRBV24-1	.	TGTGCCCCCAGTGCAGACACTGGCTACACCTTC	CAPSADTGYTF
many	TRBJ2-7	TRBV30	TRBD1	TGTGCCTGGGAGACAGGGATCTACGAGCAGTACTTC	CAWETGIYEQYF
.	TRBJ1-5	TRBV27	.	TGTGCCAGCAGGCCCCTGGGGAATAGCAATCAGCCCCAGCATTTT	CASRPLGNSNQPQHF
few	TRBJ1-1	TRBV10-2	.	TGCGCCAGCAGTGTTGGACAGAGGAACACTGAAGCTTTCTTT	CASSVGQRNTEAFF
.	TRBJ2-3	TRBV6-1	TRBD2	TGTGCCAGCAGTGAAGTTAGCGGGAGTTCAGATACGCAGTATTTT	CASSEVSGSSDTQYF
.	TRBJ1-2	TRBV20-1	TRBD1	TGCAGTGCTAGAGATGGTTCGAAACTCATCGACAGGGTTGGTGGCTACACCTTC	CSARDGSKLIDRVGGYTF
.	TRBJ1-5	TRBV27	.	TGTGCCAACAGTTCCGTAGGACGGGGCAATCAGCCCCAGCATTTT	CANSSVGRGNQPQHF
many	TRBJ2-1	TRBV9	TRBD2	TGTGCCAGCAGCCGGCTCGACGGGGGGGGCTATGAGCAGTTCTTC	CASSRLDGGGYEQFF
many	TRBJ2-1	TRBV9	TRBD2	TGTGCCAGCAGCGTAGGGGCGGGGGGACTTGAGCAGTTCTTC	CASSVGAGGLEQFF
many	TRBJ2-7	TRBV2	.	TGTGCCAGCAGTCCAGACAGTACGAAGCAGTACTTC	CASSPDSTKQYF